The 7 T cell receptor beta chains presented below share a single source sample, sequenced in a study of T cells in Graves' hyperthyroidism and ophthalmopathy. TCR beta CDR3 sequences were amplified from RNA transcripts. A first-round RT-PCR of the TCR CDR3 used the HTBI primer set. MiXCR, run by TCRdb on the multiplex PCR reads, gives a single entry per CDR3 protein. The sample holds 500,000 to 650,000 distinct CDR3 sequences, 15% to 20% seen once. Material for sequencing was blood. These receptors were obtained from a man in his forties with Graves' ophthalmopathy.

A few counts support this clonotype. The chain combines TRBV11-2 with TRBJ2-7, with D perhaps TRBD2 (5 bases). The CDR3 has 15 residues. The germline gives CDR1 SGHAT, CDR2 FQNNGV. V was clipped by 7 bases and J by 2 bases, with 18 bases between them. CDR3 coding DNA: TGTGCCAGCATTCCCGGACGGGGATTGGCCTACGAGCAGTACTTC. Translated: CASIPGRGLAYEQYF. The variable domain in full, completed from reference TRBV11-2 and TRBJ2-7, reads EAGVAQSPRYKIIEKRQSVAFWCNPISGHATLYWYQQILGQGPKLLIQFQNNGVVDDSQLPKDRFSAERLKGVDSTLKIQPAKLEDSAVYLCASIPGRGLAYEQYFGPGTRLTVT.

For this clonotype: A much larger clonotype is one base distant, so this may be a read error. V gene TRBV6-5 combines with J gene TRBJ1-5; TRBD1 is a possible D gene (5 bases). Trimming cost V 2 bases and J 0 bases, with 8 bases left between them. The CDR3 has 15 residues. CDR1 and CDR2 from the germline V gene are MNHEY and SVGAGI. DNA of the CDR3: TGTGCCAGCAGTTACGGGGGGTTTAGCAATCAGCCCCAGCATTTT. It codes for CASSYGGFSNQPQHF.

The chain is built from TRBV20-1 and TRBJ2-1; no clear D. This CDR3 region has 12 residues. The V and J ends lost 2 bases and 5 bases respectively, with 7 bases between them. Germline values: CDR1 DFQATT, CDR2 SNEGSKA (reference sequence). The CDR3 DNA reads as TGCAGTGCTAGATGGGGTAACAATGAGCAGTTCTTC. Translation gives CSARWGNNEQFF.

Worth noting for this clonotype: A much larger clone differs from this one at a single base, so this may be a read error. The rearrangement links TRBV29-1 to TRBJ2-1; weak D call: TRBD1 (5 bases). Gene TRBJ2-7 matches the end of the DNA better, so the J call may be wrong. CDR1 and CDR2 from the germline V gene are SQVTM and ANQGSEA. This CDR3 region has 15 residues. DNA for the CDR3: TGCAGCGTTGAAGATAGGCAGGGATCCTACAATGAGCAGTACTTC. Protein: CSVEDRQGSYNEQYF.

There are many counts of this clonotype. The gene calls are TRBV28 and TRBJ2-5, with D tentatively TRBD2 (5 bases). The CDR3 contains 15 residues. Deletions cut 7 bases from V and 5 bases from J, with 20 bases between. Per the germline V gene, CDR1 is MDHEN and CDR2 is SYDVKM. The CDR3 DNA is TGTGCCAGCAATGGTGTCGGGGAAAGAGAGGAGACCCAGTACTTC. This codes for CASNGVGEREETQYF.

This clonotype came up many times. This chain links TRBV7-9 with TRBJ1-1; weak D call: TRBD1 (5 bases). The ends were cut back, 4 bases at V and 5 bases at J, with 11 bases in the middle. CDR1 is SEHNR and CDR2 is FQNEAQ in the germline V gene (reference sequence). CDR3 length: 13 residues. This CDR3 reads CASSSGLGTEAFF. CDR3 bases: TGTGCCAGCAGCTCGGGACTGGGGACTGAAGCTTTCTTT.

This clonotype occurred many times. CDR3 DNA: TGTGCCAGCAGCTTAGAAGGGGGCAATGAGCAGTTCTTC. As protein: CASSLEGGNEQFF. The chain combines TRBV7-6 with TRBJ2-1, with D perhaps TRBD1 (6 bases). The length of the CDR3 is 13 residues. Trimming shortened V by 1 base and J by 6 bases, and 7 bases separated the two germline ends. Germline values: CDR1 SGHVS, CDR2 FNYEAQ.